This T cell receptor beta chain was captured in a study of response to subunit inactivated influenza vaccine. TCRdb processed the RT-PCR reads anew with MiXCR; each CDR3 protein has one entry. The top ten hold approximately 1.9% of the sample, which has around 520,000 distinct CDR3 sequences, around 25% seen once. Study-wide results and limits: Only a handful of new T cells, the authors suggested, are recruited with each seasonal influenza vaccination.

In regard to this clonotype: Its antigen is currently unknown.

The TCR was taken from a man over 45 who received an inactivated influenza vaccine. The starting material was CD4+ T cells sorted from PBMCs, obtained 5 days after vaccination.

The CDR3 region is CASSLPSGTSGRGSDTQYF. The DNA of the CDR3 is TGTGCCAGCAGCTTACCATCCGGGACTAGCGGCCGCGGGTCAGATACGCAGTATTTT. The chain is built from TRBV11-2 and TRBJ2-3, with 11 bases identical to TRBD2. Losses at the gene ends were 2 bases for V and 4 bases for J; bases not matched to a gene: 14. The germline V gene encodes CDR1 SGHAT and CDR2 FQNNGV. The CDR3 is made up of 19 amino acids.